This is a list of T cell receptor beta chains from one sample in a study of T-cell reconstitution after alpha-beta-depleted transplantation in children. TCRdb re-analysed the PCR reads in MiXCR, keeping a single row per CDR3 protein. The sample contains 200,000 to 300,000 distinct CDR3 sequences, about 25% of which appear only once. The sequencing used PBMCs, collected before TCRalphabeta/CD19-depleted stem cell transplant. The receptor source for this set is a girl aged 2 to 10 with Fanconi anemia, due to receive a stem cell transplant. Both conserved end residues are part of each CDR3. The D gene is left open where the match is weak. For some rows the clone size is stated as once, few or many, or as a class when expanded; others skip it.

CDR3aa: CASSLEAGSSYEQYF
CDR3nt: TGTGCCAGCAGCTTAGAAGCGGGGAGCTCCTACGAGCAGTACTTC
v_gene: TRBV11-2
j_gene: TRBJ2-7
d_gene: TRBD2
abundance: many

CDR3aa: CASSFGETGGETQYF
CDR3nt: TGTGCCAGCAGTTTCGGGGAGACAGGGGGGGAGACCCAGTACTTC
v_gene: TRBV28
j_gene: TRBJ2-5
d_gene: TRBD1
abundance: -

CDR3aa: CASSSRQGDTEKLFF
CDR3nt: TGTGCCAGCAGCAGCCGACAGGGAGACACAGAAAAACTGTTTTTT
v_gene: TRBV9
j_gene: TRBJ1-4
d_gene: TRBD1
abundance: few

CDR3aa: CASSLEDSSTTIYF
CDR3nt: TGCGCCAGCAGCTTGGAGGACAGCTCGACCACCATATATTTT
v_gene: TRBV5-1
j_gene: TRBJ1-3
d_gene: -
abundance: -

CDR3aa: CASSYSGTSGPCEQFF
CDR3nt: TGTGCCAGCAGTTACTCAGGGACTAGCGGGCCTTGTGAGCAGTTCTTC
v_gene: TRBV6-2/TRBV6-3
j_gene: TRBJ2-1
d_gene: TRBD2
abundance: -

CDR3aa: CSARDFRVGGTGELFF
CDR3nt: TGCAGTGCTAGAGACTTCAGGGTGGGTGGCACCGGGGAGCTGTTTTTT
v_gene: TRBV20-1
j_gene: TRBJ2-2
d_gene: -
abundance: many

CDR3aa: CASSQDRPHTQYF
CDR3nt: TGTGCCAGCAGCCAAGATAGGCCACATACGCAGTATTTT
v_gene: TRBV3-1
j_gene: TRBJ2-3
d_gene: -
abundance: few

CDR3aa: CSADSSGGEQYF
CDR3nt: TGCAGTGCCGACAGTTCGGGGGGCGAGCAGTACTTC
v_gene: TRBV20-1
j_gene: TRBJ2-7
d_gene: TRBD2
abundance: -

CDR3aa: CASSLGGVFGLADTQYF
CDR3nt: TGTGCCAGCAGCTTAGGTGGGGTATTTGGACTAGCGGATACGCAGTATTTT
v_gene: TRBV7-6
j_gene: TRBJ2-3
d_gene: TRBD2
abundance: few

CDR3aa: CAISPSVTGETQYF
CDR3nt: TGTGCCATCAGCCCTAGCGTGACAGGGGAGACCCAGTACTTC
v_gene: TRBV10-3
j_gene: TRBJ2-5
d_gene: -
abundance: -

CDR3aa: CASSFPASGVHNEQFF
CDR3nt: TGCGCCAGCAGCTTCCCCGCTAGCGGGGTACACAATGAGCAGTTCTTC
v_gene: TRBV5-1
j_gene: TRBJ2-1
d_gene: TRBD2
abundance: few

CDR3aa: CSVEAGQGIQYF
CDR3nt: TGCAGCGTTGAGGCCGGACAGGGCATTCAGTACTTC
v_gene: TRBV29-1
j_gene: TRBJ2-4
d_gene: TRBD1
abundance: once

CDR3aa: CASSTTGTGNKGYTF
CDR3nt: TGTGCCAGCAGTACCACCGGGACAGGGAACAAAGGCTACACCTTC
v_gene: TRBV6-1
j_gene: TRBJ1-2
d_gene: TRBD1
abundance: -

CDR3aa: CASSQVDGIWANVLTF
CDR3nt: TGCGCCAGCAGCCAAGTTGATGGGATTTGGGCCAACGTCCTGACTTTC
v_gene: TRBV4-1
j_gene: TRBJ2-6
d_gene: -
abundance: many

CDR3aa: CASAPSTIGTDTQYF
CDR3nt: TGTGCCAGCGCGCCATCCACTATAGGCACAGATACGCAGTATTTT
v_gene: TRBV12-3/TRBV12-4
j_gene: TRBJ2-3
d_gene: -
abundance: many

CDR3aa: CASSLAADGNYGYTF
CDR3nt: TGTGCCAGCAGTTTAGCCGCCGACGGTAACTATGGCTACACCTTC
v_gene: TRBV28
j_gene: TRBJ1-2
d_gene: -
abundance: few